What follows describes a single T cell receptor beta chain. Its antigen is unidentified. This sample's TCRbeta library carried unique molecular identifier barcodes. TCRdb itself ran the PCR reads through MiXCR, one entry per CDR3 protein. The sample records roughly 310,000 distinct CDR3 sequences, around 25% being singletons. The source of the sample is a study of T-cell reconstitution after alpha-beta-depleted transplantation in children. Study-wide points: Where alpha-beta T cells came from about two months after transplant was reportedly several hundred expanded graft clones. TCRbeta diversity was high at day 60 in some patients (a result of surviving recipient T cells and thymic progenitors).

Germline CDR1 MNHEY, CDR2 SVGAGI. The CDR3 runs 15 residues. The J segment lost 5 bases and the V segment lost 2 bases, leaving 8 bases of the junction unmatched. This chain connects TRBV6-5 to TRBJ2-5; 7 bases map to TRBD2. The TCR originated in a male patient younger than 18 who had a stem cell transplant for acute lymphoblastic leukemia, so the T cells may come from the graft donor. This material consisted of PBMCs, mostly from graft donor cells, taken 180 days after TCRalphabeta/CD19-depleted stem cell transplant. This CDR3 is CASSYLQGGSETQYF. The CDR3 DNA sequence: TGTGCCAGCAGTTACCTGCAGGGAGGGTCCGAGACCCAGTACTTC.